These 20 T cell receptor beta chains were all obtained from the same sample, sequenced in a study of OX40 agonist ivuxolimab in advanced cancers. Clones were sequenced by immunoSEQ multiplex PCR, and TCRdb holds only the in-frame ones, with some missing. Among roughly 86,000 clones listed, over 80% were seen once. This specimen was CD4+ or CD8+ T cells sorted from blood, taken in a trial of the OX40 agonist ivuxolimab. The receptor set was obtained from an adult with an advanced solid tumor such as melanoma, head and neck, liver or kidney cancer.

V gene TRBV27 combines with J gene TRBJ2-3; 11 bases are shared with TRBD2. Trimming removed 4 bases from V and 4 bases from J; junction bases left unmatched: 4. The CDR3 sequence is 15 residues long. Germline CDR1 MNHEY, CDR2 SMNVEV (reference sequence). The CDR3 sequence is CASSYPGLAADTQYF. The CDR3, as DNA: TGTGCCAGCAGTTACCCGGGACTAGCGGCAGATACGCAGTATTTT.

V gene TRBV19 combines with J gene TRBJ1-6; a weak D match, TRBD1 (6 bases). Trimming took 8 bases from V and 5 from J, leaving 19 bases between them. Germline CDR1 is LNHDA and CDR2 is SQIVND (reference sequence). The CDR3 sequence is 16 residues long. In DNA form, the CDR3 reads TGTGCCAGTCGAGATGGACAGCCGGGAGATAATTCACCCCTCCACTTT. Translation: CASRDGQPGDNSPLHF.

The chain joins TRBV25-1 to TRBJ2-1, with no clear D. This CDR3 is 17 amino acids long. V dropped 3 bases and J dropped 2 bases, with 17 bases sitting between them. Germline loops: CDR1 MGHDK, CDR2 SYGVNS. DNA of the CDR3: TGTGCCAGCAGTGACCAACTTAGTGTTTTCGCCTACAATGAGCAGTTCTTC. This translates into CASSDQLSVFAYNEQFF.

This clone was detected once. The chain uses TRBV19 and TRBJ1-3; D is undetermined. The CDR3 runs to 15 residues. The germline gives CDR1 LNHDA, CDR2 SQIVND (reference sequence). V shed 1 base and J shed 0 bases, with 7 bases lying between them. Here the CDR3 reads CASSIGRISGNTIYF. CDR3 bases: TGTGCCAGTAGTATAGGACGGATCTCTGGAAACACCATATATTTT.

The chain combines TRBV19 with TRBJ2-1; maybe TRBD2 (7 bases). The CDR3 length is 14 residues. Germline V lookup: CDR1 LNHDA, CDR2 SQIVND (reference sequence). Trimming cost V 10 bases and J 8 bases, with 21 bases left between them. The CDR3 DNA reads TGTGCCACCCAGCTTCGCGGGGAGGGGGATGAGCAGTTCTTC. It specifies CATQLRGEGDEQFF.

The V gene is TRBV27, the J gene TRBJ2-7, with TRBD2 matching over 10 bases. The CDR3 is 16 amino acids. Germline V lookup: CDR1 MNHEY, CDR2 SMNVEV (reference sequence). J was trimmed by 5 bases and V by 1 base; bases with no gene match: 8. Written as DNA, the CDR3 is TGTGCCAGCAGTTTATATAGAAGCGGGAGGGCTCACGAGCAGTACTTC. The encoded protein is CASSLYRSGRAHEQYF.

The gene calls are TRBV10-1 and TRBJ2-3, with TRBD1 as a possible D gene (5 bases). Trimming left V 0 bases short and J 4 bases short, with 11 bases between. CDR3 length equals 15 residues. Germline CDR1 WNHNN, CDR2 SYGVQD (reference sequence). DNA for the CDR3: TGCGCCAGCAGTGAGTCTACAGGATTTCCAGATACGCAGTATTTT. Protein sequence: CASSESTGFPDTQYF.

This chain links TRBV6-5 with TRBJ2-7; no firm D call. This CDR3 is 13 amino acids long. Looked up from germline, CDR1 is MNHEY and CDR2 is SVGAGI. Trimming removed 4 bases from V and 2 bases from J, with 9 bases in between. The CDR3 DNA follows: TGTGCCAGCAGTTCTTCATGGGCCTACGAGCAGTACTTC. This translates into CASSSSWAYEQYF.

The sample holds a few counts of this clone. The chain carries TRBV27 and TRBJ2-3, with TRBD2 matching over 12 bases. Looked up from germline, CDR1 is MNHEY and CDR2 is SMNVEV (reference sequence). This CDR3 comprises 15 residues. The V gene end was trimmed by 4 bases and the J gene end by 3 bases; junction bases not matched to a gene: 2. CDR3 in amino acids: CASSSLAGGTDTQYF. CDR3 in DNA: TGTGCCAGCAGTTCCCTAGCGGGAGGGACAGATACGCAGTATTTT.

The chain links TRBV4-1 to TRBJ2-6, with D perhaps matching TRBD1 (6 bases). CDR3 length: 18 residues. Germline CDR1 reads MGHRA; CDR2 reads YSYEKL. V gave up 0 bases and J gave up 0 bases, with 12 bases separating them. CDR3 sequence reads: CASSQDLTGSSGANVLTF. The CDR3, as DNA: TGCGCCAGCAGCCAAGATCTCACAGGGAGCTCTGGGGCCAACGTCCTGACTTTC.

The chain combines TRBV7-9 with TRBJ1-6, with 8 bases aligning to TRBD1. The CDR3 spans 17 residues. The germline gives CDR1 SEHNR, CDR2 FQNEAQ (reference sequence). V was pared by 6 bases and J by 4 bases, with 11 bases of the junction left unmatched. CDR3 DNA: TGTGCCAGCAGTCCAGGGGGCGCCTCCTTTTATAATTCACCCCTCCACTTT. It specifies CASSPGGASFYNSPLHF.

The chain combines TRBV9 with TRBJ2-2; 12 nucleotides align to TRBD2. The ends lost 6 bases at V and 3 bases at J; junction bases unmatched: 3. The CDR3 spans 15 residues. Per the germline V gene, CDR1 is SGDLS and CDR2 is YYNGEE. DNA of the CDR3: TGTGCCAGCACCAGACTAGCGGGAGACACCGGGGAGCTGTTTTTT. Protein product: CASTRLAGDTGELFF. The complete variable domain, with remaining parts taken from reference TRBV9 and TRBJ2-2, reads DSGVTQTPKHLITATGQRVTLRCSPRSGDLSVYWYQQSLDQGLQFLIQYYNGEERAKGNILERFSAQQFPDLHSELNLSSLELGDSALYFCASTRLAGDTGELFFGEGSRLTVL.

This chain joins TRBV13 and TRBJ2-1; the D gene is possibly TRBD2 (5 bases). The germline V gene has CDR1 PRHDT and CDR2 FYEKMQ (reference sequence). V was clipped by 1 base and J by 8 bases, with 15 bases between them. The CDR3 consists of 15 residues. The CDR3 here is CASSLALGSRHEQFF. The CDR3 nucleotides read TGTGCCAGCAGCTTAGCACTAGGGAGTAGGCATGAGCAGTTCTTC.

The CDR3 sequence is CASSPRGDGYTF. CDR3 nucleotide sequence: TGTGCCAGCAGTCCCCGGGGAGATGGCTACACCTTC. The chain recombines TRBV6-1 with TRBJ1-2; D ambiguous. This CDR3 contains 12 residues. Germline CDR1 is MNHNS and CDR2 is SASEGT. Deletions cut 5 bases from V and 6 bases from J, with 10 bases between.

The gene calls are TRBV7-3 and TRBJ1-1; D not certain. The CDR3 contains 13 residues. Deletions cut 0 bases from V and 4 bases from J, with 6 bases between. Germline V gene lookup returns CDR1 SGHTA and CDR2 FQGTGA. The CDR3 is CASSLTGSTEAFF. Written as DNA, the CDR3 is TGTGCCAGCAGCTTAACAGGGTCCACTGAAGCTTTCTTT.

Note on this clone: Other nucleotide sequences in the sample specify the same CDR3. This rearrangement joins TRBV9 to TRBJ2-3, with D possibly being TRBD1 or TRBD2 (6 bases each). V lost 0 bases and J 1 base, leaving 12 bases between the germline ends. There are 16 residues in the CDR3. Germline V lookup: CDR1 SGDLS, CDR2 YYNGEE. CDR3 in DNA: TGTGCCAGCAGCGTAGAAGGGGGGCGCGGCACAGATACGCAGTATTTT. It specifies CASSVEGGRGTDTQYF.

Only a few counts were recorded for this clone. This chain links TRBV9 with TRBJ2-7, with TRBD1 identical over 7 bases. Losses at the gene ends were 3 bases for V and 7 bases for J; bases not matched to a gene: 4. CDR3 length: 12 residues. Germline V gene lookup returns CDR1 SGDLS and CDR2 YYNGEE. As DNA, the CDR3 is TGTGCCAGCAGCGGACCAGGGGGTGAGCAGTACTTC. It specifies CASSGPGGEQYF.

This sequence joins TRBV18 and TRBJ1-4; TRBD1 aligns across 8 bases. Germline trimming cut 6 bases from V and 0 bases from J; bases unmatched to any gene: 3. This CDR3 region has 15 residues. Germline V CDR1 and CDR2: KGHSH, LQKENI. This chain's CDR3 is CASSGQAATNEKLFF. CDR3 coding DNA: TGTGCCAGCTCGGGACAGGCTGCAACTAATGAAAAACTGTTTTTT.

About this clone: The conserved phenylalanine or tryptophan normally closing the CDR3 is absent here, so this likely arose from a read error. The chain is built from TRBV27 and TRBJ1-2; possibly TRBD1 for D (6 bases). The length of the CDR3 is 13 residues. Germline V lookup: CDR1 MNHEY, CDR2 SMNVEV (reference sequence). Trimming stripped 8 bases from V and 4 bases from J, with 14 bases between. CDR3 amino acids: CASGPGAPYGYTS. CDR3 DNA sequence: TGTGCCAGCGGACCAGGGGCCCCCTATGGCTACACCTCC.

The count of this clone is one. This rearrangement joins TRBV6-5 to TRBJ1-1; possible D gene TRBD1, 6 bases. From germline, CDR1 is MNHEY and CDR2 SVGAGI. CDR3 length: 14 residues. The germline V and J ends were trimmed by 6 bases and 8 bases, with 19 bases remaining between them. CDR3 DNA sequence: TGTGCCAGCAGCTTGACAGGCGGCAGTAGGGAAGCTTTCTTT. Its protein product is CASSLTGGSREAFF.